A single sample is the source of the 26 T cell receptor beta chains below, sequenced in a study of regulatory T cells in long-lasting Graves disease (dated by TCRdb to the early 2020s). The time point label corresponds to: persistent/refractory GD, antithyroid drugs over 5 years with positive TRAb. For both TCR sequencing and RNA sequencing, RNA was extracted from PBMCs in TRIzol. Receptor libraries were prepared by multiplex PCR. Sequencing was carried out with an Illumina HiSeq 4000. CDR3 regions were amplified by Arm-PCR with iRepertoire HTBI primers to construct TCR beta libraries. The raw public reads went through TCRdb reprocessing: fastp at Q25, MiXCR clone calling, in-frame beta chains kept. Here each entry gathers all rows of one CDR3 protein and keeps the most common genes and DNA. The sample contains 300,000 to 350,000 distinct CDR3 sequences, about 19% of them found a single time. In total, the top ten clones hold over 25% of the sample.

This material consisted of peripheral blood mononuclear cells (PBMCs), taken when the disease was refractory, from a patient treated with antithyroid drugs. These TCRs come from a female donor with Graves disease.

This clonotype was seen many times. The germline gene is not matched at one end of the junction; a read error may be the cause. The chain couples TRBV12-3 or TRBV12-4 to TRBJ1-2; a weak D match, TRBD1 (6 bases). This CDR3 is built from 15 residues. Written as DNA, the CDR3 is TGTGCCAGCAGAACCTTTCGGGGGGCAGGCTATCGCTACACCTTC. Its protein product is CASRTFRGAGYRYTF.

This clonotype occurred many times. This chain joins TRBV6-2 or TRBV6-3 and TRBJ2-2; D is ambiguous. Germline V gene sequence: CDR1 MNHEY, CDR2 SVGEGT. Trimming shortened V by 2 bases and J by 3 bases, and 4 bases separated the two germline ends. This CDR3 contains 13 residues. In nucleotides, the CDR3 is TGTGCCAGCAGTTACCTTGACACCGGGGAGCTGTTTTTT. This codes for CASSYLDTGELFF.

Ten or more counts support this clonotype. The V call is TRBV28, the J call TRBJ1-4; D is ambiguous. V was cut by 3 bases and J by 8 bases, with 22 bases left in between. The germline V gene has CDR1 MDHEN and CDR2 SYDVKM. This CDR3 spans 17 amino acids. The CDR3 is CASSFLPLRRVEEKLFF. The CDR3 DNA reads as TGTGCCAGCAGTTTCCTCCCCCTGCGGCGGGTCGAGGAAAAACTGTTTTTT.

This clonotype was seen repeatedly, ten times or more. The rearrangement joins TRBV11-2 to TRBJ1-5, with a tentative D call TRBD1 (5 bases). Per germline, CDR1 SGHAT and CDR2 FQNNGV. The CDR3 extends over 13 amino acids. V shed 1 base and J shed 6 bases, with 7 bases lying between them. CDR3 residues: CASSLGGGQPQHF. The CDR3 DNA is TGTGCCAGCAGCTTAGGGGGGGGTCAGCCCCAGCATTTT.

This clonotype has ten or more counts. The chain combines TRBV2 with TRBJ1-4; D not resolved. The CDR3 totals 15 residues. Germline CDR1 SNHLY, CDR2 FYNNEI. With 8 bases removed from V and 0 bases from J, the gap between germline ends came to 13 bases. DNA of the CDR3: TGTGCCAGCCGCGGACCTATAACAACTAATGAAAAACTGTTTTTT. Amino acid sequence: CASRGPITTNEKLFF.

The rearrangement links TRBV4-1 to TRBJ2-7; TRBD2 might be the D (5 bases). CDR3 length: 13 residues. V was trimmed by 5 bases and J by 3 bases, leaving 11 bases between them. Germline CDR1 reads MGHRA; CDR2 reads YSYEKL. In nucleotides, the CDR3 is TGCGCCAGCAGCTCCGGACTGAACTACGAGCAGTACTTC. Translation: CASSSGLNYEQYF.

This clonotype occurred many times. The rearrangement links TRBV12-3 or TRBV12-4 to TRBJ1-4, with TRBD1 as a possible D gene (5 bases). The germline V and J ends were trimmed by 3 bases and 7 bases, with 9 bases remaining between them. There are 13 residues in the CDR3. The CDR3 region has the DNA TGTGCCAGCAGTTTGGGGGAAGGTGAAAAACTGTTTTTT. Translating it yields CASSLGEGEKLFF.

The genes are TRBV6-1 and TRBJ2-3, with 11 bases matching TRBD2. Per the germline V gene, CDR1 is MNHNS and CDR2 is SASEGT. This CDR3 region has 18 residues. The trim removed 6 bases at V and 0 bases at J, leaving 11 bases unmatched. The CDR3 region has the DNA TGTGCCAGCAGACGACCCCGATTAGCGGGAGGGAGCACAGATACGCAGTATTTT. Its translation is CASRRPRLAGGSTDTQYF.

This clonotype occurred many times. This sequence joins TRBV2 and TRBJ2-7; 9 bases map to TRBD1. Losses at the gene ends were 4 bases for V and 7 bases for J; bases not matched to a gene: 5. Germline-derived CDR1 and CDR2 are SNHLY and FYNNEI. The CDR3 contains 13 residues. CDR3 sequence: CASSAGTGQEQYF. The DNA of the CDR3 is TGTGCCAGCAGTGCCGGGACAGGGCAAGAGCAGTACTTC.

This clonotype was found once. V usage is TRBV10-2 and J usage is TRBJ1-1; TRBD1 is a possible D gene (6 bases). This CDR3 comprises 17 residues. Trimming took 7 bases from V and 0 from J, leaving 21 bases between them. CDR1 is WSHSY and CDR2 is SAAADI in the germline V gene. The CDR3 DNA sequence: TGCGCCAGCATCCTGGACAGCCTCGGGTCCATGAACACTGAAGCTTTCTTT. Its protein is CASILDSLGSMNTEAFF.

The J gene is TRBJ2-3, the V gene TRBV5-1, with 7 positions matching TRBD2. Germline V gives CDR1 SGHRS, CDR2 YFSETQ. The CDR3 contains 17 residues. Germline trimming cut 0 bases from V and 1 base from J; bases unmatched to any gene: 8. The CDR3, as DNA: TGCGCCAGCAGCTTGGGTGTTGGCGGGAGTCGCACAGATACGCAGTATTTT. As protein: CASSLGVGGSRTDTQYF.

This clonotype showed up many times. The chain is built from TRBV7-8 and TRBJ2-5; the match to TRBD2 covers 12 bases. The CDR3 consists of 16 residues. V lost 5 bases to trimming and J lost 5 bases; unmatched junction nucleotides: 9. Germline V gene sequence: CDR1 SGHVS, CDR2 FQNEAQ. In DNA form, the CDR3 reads TGTGCCAGCAGCCAGAGACTAGCGGGAGTGGGGGAGACCCAGTACTTC. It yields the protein CASSQRLAGVGETQYF.

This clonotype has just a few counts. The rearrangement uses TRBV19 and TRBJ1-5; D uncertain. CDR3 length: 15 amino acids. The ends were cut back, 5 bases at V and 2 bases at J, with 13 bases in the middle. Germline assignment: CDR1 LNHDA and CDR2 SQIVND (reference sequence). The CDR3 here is CASSWAGSGNQPQHF. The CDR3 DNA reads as TGTGCCAGTAGTTGGGCGGGTTCGGGCAATCAGCCCCAGCATTTT.

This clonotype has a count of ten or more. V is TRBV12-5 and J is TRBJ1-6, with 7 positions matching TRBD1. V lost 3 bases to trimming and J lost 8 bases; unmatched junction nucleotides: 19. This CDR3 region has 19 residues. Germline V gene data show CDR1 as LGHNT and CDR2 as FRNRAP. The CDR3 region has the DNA TGTGCTAGTGGTTTAATAAGGACAGGTGAGTCAACTAGGGATTCACCCCTCCACTTT. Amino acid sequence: CASGLIRTGESTRDSPLHF.

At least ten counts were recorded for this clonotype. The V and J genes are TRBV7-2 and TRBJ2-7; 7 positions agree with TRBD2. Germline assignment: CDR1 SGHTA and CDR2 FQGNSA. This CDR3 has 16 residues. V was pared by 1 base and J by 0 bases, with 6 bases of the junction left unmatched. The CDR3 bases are TGTGCCAGCAGCTTAGTGGGAGGGGTCCACTCCTACGAGCAGTACTTC. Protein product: CASSLVGGVHSYEQYF.

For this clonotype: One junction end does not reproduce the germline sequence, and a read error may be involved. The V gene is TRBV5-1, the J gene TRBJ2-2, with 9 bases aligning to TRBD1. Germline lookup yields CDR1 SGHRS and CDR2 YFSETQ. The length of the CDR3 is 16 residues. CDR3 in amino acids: CASRYRTGDQAGKLFF. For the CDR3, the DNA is TGCGCCAGCAGATACAGGACAGGGGATCAGGCCGGGAAGCTGTTTTTT.

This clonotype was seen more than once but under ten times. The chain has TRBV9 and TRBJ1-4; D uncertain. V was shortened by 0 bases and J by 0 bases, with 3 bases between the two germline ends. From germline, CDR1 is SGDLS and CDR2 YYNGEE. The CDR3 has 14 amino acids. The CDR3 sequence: CASSVESTNEKLFF. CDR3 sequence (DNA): TGTGCCAGCAGCGTAGAGTCAACTAATGAAAAACTGTTTTTT.

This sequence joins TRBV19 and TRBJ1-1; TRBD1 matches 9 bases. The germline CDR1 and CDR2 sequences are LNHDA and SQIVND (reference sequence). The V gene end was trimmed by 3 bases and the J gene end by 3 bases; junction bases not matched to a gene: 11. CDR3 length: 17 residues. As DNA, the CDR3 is TGTGCCAGTAGTATTTACGGCCCGGGACAGGGAGACACTGAAGCTTTCTTT. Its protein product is CASSIYGPGQGDTEAFF.

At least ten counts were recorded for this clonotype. In nucleotides, the CDR3 is TGTGCCAGCACCCCTTCGTGGCCGTCGGGACAGCCCCAGCATTTT. It yields the protein CASTPSWPSGQPQHF. This chain joins TRBV12-3 or TRBV12-4 and TRBJ1-5; D call uncertain. The CDR3 runs 15 residues. V was cut by 7 bases and J by 7 bases, with 20 bases left in between.

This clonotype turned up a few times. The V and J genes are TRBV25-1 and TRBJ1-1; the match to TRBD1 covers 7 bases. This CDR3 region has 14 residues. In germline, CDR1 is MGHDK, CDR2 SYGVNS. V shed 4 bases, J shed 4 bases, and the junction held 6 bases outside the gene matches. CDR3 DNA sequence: TGTGCCAGCAGTGTAGGGGGCCGTTTCACTGAAGCTTTCTTT. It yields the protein CASSVGGRFTEAFF.

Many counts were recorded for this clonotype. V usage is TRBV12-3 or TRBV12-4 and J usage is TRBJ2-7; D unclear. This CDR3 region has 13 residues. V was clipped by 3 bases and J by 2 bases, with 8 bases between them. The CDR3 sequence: CASSFGPAYEQYF. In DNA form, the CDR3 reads TGTGCCAGCAGTTTTGGGCCGGCCTACGAGCAGTACTTC.

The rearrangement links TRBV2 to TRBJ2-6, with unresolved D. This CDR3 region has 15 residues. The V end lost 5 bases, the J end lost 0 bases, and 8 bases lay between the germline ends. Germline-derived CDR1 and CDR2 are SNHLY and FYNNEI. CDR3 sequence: CASSQESSGANVLTF. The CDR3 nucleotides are TGTGCCAGCAGTCAGGAAAGCTCTGGGGCCAACGTCCTGACTTTC.

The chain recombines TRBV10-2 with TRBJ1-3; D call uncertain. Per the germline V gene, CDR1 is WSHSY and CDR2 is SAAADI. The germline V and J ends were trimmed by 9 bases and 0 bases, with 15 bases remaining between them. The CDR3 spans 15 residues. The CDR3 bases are TGCGCCAGTACCCTTGAGTGGCGCTCTGGAAACACCATATATTTT. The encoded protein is CASTLEWRSGNTIYF.

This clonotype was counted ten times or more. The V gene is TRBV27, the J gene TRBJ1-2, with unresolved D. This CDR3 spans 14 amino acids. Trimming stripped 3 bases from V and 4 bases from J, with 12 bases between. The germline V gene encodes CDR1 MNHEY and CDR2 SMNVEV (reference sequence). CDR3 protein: CASSFRGGGYGYTF. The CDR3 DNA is TGTGCCAGCAGTTTCCGGGGAGGCGGCTATGGCTACACCTTC.

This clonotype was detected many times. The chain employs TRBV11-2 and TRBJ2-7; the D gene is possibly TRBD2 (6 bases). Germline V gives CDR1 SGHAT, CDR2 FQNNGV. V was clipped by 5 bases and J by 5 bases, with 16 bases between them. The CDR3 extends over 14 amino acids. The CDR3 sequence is CASSTPRGTDEQYF. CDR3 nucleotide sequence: TGTGCCAGCAGCACTCCCCGCGGGACTGACGAGCAGTACTTC.

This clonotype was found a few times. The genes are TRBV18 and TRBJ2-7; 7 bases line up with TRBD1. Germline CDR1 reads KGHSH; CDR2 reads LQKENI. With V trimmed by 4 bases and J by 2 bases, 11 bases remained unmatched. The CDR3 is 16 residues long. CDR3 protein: CASSLFTGASTYEQYF. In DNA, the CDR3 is TGTGCCAGCTCACTTTTCACAGGGGCCAGTACCTACGAGCAGTACTTC.